The T cell receptor (beta chain) under discussion was sequenced for a study of cytomegalovirus exposure and HLA in healthy donors (TCRdb year 2017). The study in broad terms: An earlier analysis of roughly 500 of the donors reported roughly 300 Gb of sequence data and 95 million to 140 million unique TCR beta sequences obtained from roughly 170 million T cells. Of the 300 to 450 genotyped donors, approximately 80% were placed in the genetic ancestry cluster associated with self-reported Caucasian donors. In a later analysis, previously published TCR beta repertoires from several hundred donors were re-analyzed and high-resolution HLA genotyping was added so that TCR occurrence patterns could be studied. Using immunosequencing, the study profiled T cell repertoires from around 670 subjects and related those repertoires to cytomegalovirus serostatus. The number of typed donors differed by locus: about 620-640 for A, B, C, DRB1 and DQB1; 522 for DQA1; approximately 600 for DPA1; and some 470 for DPB1. In a later genetic analysis, genome-wide SNP genotypes for about 55% of the roughly 670 donors were used, and that subset was treated as a discovery cohort. The study aimed to test whether cataloging public T cell receptors could reveal signatures of past pathogen exposure. To predict cytomegalovirus infection status, the study brought together high-throughput TCR immunosequencing, statistical association of individual TCRs with disease status, and machine learning. All discovery cohort repertoires had been generated using a single sequencing platform. Donor age, sex, ethnicity and CMV serostatus were compiled alongside the repertoire data. HLA typing covered class I and class II loci at four-digit resolution. Roughly five DR-DQ haplotypes were treated as single units for association and clustering because of strong linkage in the cohort. An early release covering roughly 600 HLA-typed donors comprised roughly 300 gigabases of sequencing data and tens of millions of unique TCR sequences. In an earlier analysis of more than 550 of the donors, high-throughput TCR beta sequencing was used to judge whether each TCR beta V gene segment behaved as functional or pseudogenic. Rather than drawing on any new phenotypic data, the later analysis identified candidate immune exposures from TCR beta sequences and the way those sequences occurred across donors. In addition to the first cohort of 500 to 850 subjects, a separate validation cohort of 100 to 150 different subjects was used. Among roughly 370 genotyped donors of the cohort, an average of approximately 250,000 unique TCR beta nucleotide sequences were sequenced per donor, about a sixth of them non-productive. Overall study results and their limits: Specific HLA alleles were associated with over 15,000 TCR beta sequences at a false discovery rate of 0.05 in a later analysis. According to a later analysis, most CMV-associated TCR beta chains appeared to be HLA-restricted, and the HLA associations seemed to be driven largely by CMV exposure. Because some donors lacked HLA typing at each locus, the association tests relied only on the typed subset. Cytomegalovirus status was reported to be diagnosed by the classifier with high specificity and sensitivity in both the original and validation cohorts. According to the authors, the approach could potentially be generalized to other disease states and immunological phenotypes. Broadly in line with IMGT annotations, most TCR beta V segments showed up in productive rearrangements about 87% or about 30% of the time in an earlier analysis of 450 to 600 of the donors. In vitro tests confirmed that a few of the cytomegalovirus-associated TCR beta chains recognize cytomegalovirus antigens. The 87-base-pair reads could not distinguish some IMGT-functional V segments, including TRBV6-2 and TRBV6-3, so those segments were excluded. A total of 150 or so TCR beta chains were listed by the study as associated with cytomegalovirus. Correlated functional status among segregating V segments might be attributable to linkage disequilibrium, but an unknown experimental factor could not be ruled out. Several of the top co-occurrence clusters appeared to be linked to parvovirus B19, influenza, CMV and Epstein-Barr virus, according to a later analysis. Because counts were too low, seventeen rarely observed V segments, including chromosome 9 orphons, were left out of the earlier analysis of some 600 of the donors. Only TCR beta chains were sequenced in this cohort, and the absence of alpha or paired-chain data limited detectable features. A further reported finding was that TCR beta sequences accurately predicted the HLA-A and HLA-B alleles for most subjects in the first cohort. In a later analysis, the rate of TCR association differed among HLA loci, with DRB1 alleles having the most associated TCRs and HLA-C alleles having the fewest. A later genetic analysis associated a missense DCLRE1C variant with V-gene and J-gene trimming of TCR beta chains, and an independent cohort replicated the association. Most TCR sequences were seen in very few donors, while some public TCRs were found in many individuals. Strong co-occurrence of HLA alleles, especially DR and DQ, made assigning TCR associations to individual alleles difficult. Roughly uniform sequencing depth across donors was assumed in presence/absence analyses, although this assumption may not hold. According to a later genetic analysis, donors in an Asian-associated ancestry cluster had fewer N-insertions in productive TCRs than the roughly 670-donor mean. The only immune exposure information available for the cohort was CMV serostatus. A cluster of highly shared sequence variants was judged likely to represent a technical artifact of the sequencing pipeline. Compared with equally common non-associated chains, HLA-associated TCR beta chains in a later analysis were more clonally expanded and had lower generation probabilities.

The cohort was made up of about 670 healthy bone marrow donors. At the time of sampling, all cohort members were nominally healthy, though unrecorded immune exposures were likely present. The donor was CMV seronegative and was included in the group of approximately 350 seronegative cohort members. Every donor gave a peripheral blood sample, and the peripheral blood mononuclear cells from that sample were used for TCR beta sequencing. Genomic DNA extraction from the blood cell samples was performed with the Qiagen DNeasy Blood Extraction Kit. Turning to this clone: Its recognized antigen is unknown. No base quality values were provided; no much bigger clone lies one nucleotide off.

V is shortened by 4 bases, J by 2 bases, and the region joining them spans 15 bases. CDR1 and CDR2 are drawn from the germline V gene: MGHRA, YSYEKL. Measured from the cysteine to the phenylalanine, the CDR3 is 16 residues long. Kept here is only the CDR3 DNA, which spans 48 bases and is read in frame from base 1. The protocol used for the library was the immunoSEQ multiplex PCR assay. For the multiplex PCR, a mixture combining 60 forward primers for TCR Vbeta segments and 13 reverse primers for TCR Jbeta segments was used. A multiplex PCR assay on genomic DNA amplified the CDR3 region of rearranged TCR beta genes. Amplified TCR beta libraries were sequenced as 87-base-pair reads on the Illumina HiSeq System. The paper's processing steps were these. Across the roughly 640 repertoires, a later analysis counted 80 million or so unique TCR beta chains, approximately 12 million of which were shared by at least two donors. Raw reads were error-corrected and collapsed into unique sequences with a nearest-neighbor algorithm that merged closely related sequences to remove PCR and sequencing errors. Alignment of CDR3 sequences to IMGT reference sequences was used to assign V, D and J gene segments. For a sequence to be retained, at least a six-nucleotide match to both a V gene segment and a J gene segment was required. Rearrangements were classified as productive when the CDR3 lacked stop codons and remained in frame with V and J, and all other rearrangements were classified as non-productive. CDR3 was defined according to IMGT convention as the region running from the second conserved V-encoded cysteine to the conserved J-encoded phenylalanine. Sequences without an unambiguous match to a single V gene segment were excluded from the earlier analysis of about 640 of the donors. An earlier analysis of several hundred of the donors called V segments functional above 56.7% productive rearrangements and segregating when the between-donor standard deviation exceeded 5%. A statistical classification framework was built to diagnose cytomegalovirus status from the catalog of TCR beta chain sequences. V and J gene assignment, in a later analysis, came from comparing TCR nucleotide sequences with IMGT/GENE-DB human TR gene sequences. In a later analysis, CDR3 sequences and most-parsimonious VDJ recombination scenarios were assigned using the TCRdist pipeline. In a later analysis, each TCR beta chain was defined by its CDR3 amino acid sequence together with its V-gene family, and reads lacking a unique V-gene family were excluded. As a way to deal with suspected cross-contamination and a sequencing artifact, a later analysis dropped hundreds of nucleotide sequences that were highly shared and had low generation probability. For each public chain, a later analysis derived a clonal expansion index from normalized ranks of inferred template counts within each repertoire. In a later analysis, generation probabilities were computed using a VDJ recombination model fitted to out-of-frame rearrangements, and the results were checked against IGoR. A later analysis scored TCR-TCR, TCR-HLA and TCR-CMV co-occurrence with hypergeometric tests, applying a repertoire-size bias correction to TCR pairs. A later analysis estimated false discovery rates by permuting HLA or CMV assignments 20 times. A later analysis grouped co-occurring TCRs with DBSCAN, adding TCRdist sequence similarity when clustering within HLA-allele-positive subsets. Repertoires with fewer than 30,000 or more than 120,000 public chains were left out of co-occurrence clustering, as were four to six repertoires with anomalous nucleotide sharing. TCRdb limited this immuneACCESS table to in-frame rearrangements with V and J called. A share of clones is missing; checked studies link under half to unresolved V genes, and the rest is unexplained. V and J calls and clone size are copied from that table; D and trimming were computed from the DNA. This sample gives about 240,000 clones in total; around 78% of them show up just once. Of the sample, about 0.47% is held by the ten largest clones.

The sample was PBMCs. The source is a boy between 5 and 17 years old in good health and CMV-seronegative. The chain links TRBV4-1 with TRBJ1-3, with no confident D gene call. The CDR3 reads CASSPGPGRTGNTIYF. The sequenced DNA is TGCGCCAGCAGCCCCGGACCGGGAAGGACTGGAAACACCATATATTTT.